These 25 T cell receptor beta chains originate from one sample sequenced in a study of T-cell reconstitution after alpha-beta-depleted transplantation in children. During its preparation, the TCRbeta library received unique molecular identifiers. MiXCR, run by TCRdb on the PCR reads, gives a single entry per CDR3 protein. Of 200,000 to 250,000 distinct CDR3 sequences in the sample, about 9.2% were seen once. Sequencing was performed on PBMCs from the stem cell graft donor, taken from the stem cell graft. All receptors derive from a human donor who donated a stem cell graft to a child with acute lymphoblastic leukemia.

CDR3: CASSPNARLGNDYGYTF. CDR3 in DNA: TGTGCCAGCAGCCCCAACGCCCGACTGGGTAACGACTATGGCTACACCTTC. The rearrangement joins TRBV4-2 to TRBJ1-2; D is unclear. Trimming took 4 bases from V and 3 from J, leaving 21 bases between them. The CDR3 sequence is 17 residues long. Germline CDR1 reads LGHNA; CDR2 reads YNFKEQ.

This clonotype was seen at least ten times. This chain uses TRBV4-2 with TRBJ2-2; a possible D gene is TRBD2 (7 bases). The V and J ends lost 2 bases and 0 bases respectively, with 13 bases between them. This CDR3 is built from 17 residues. CDR1 and CDR2 from the germline V gene are LGHNA and YNFKEQ. For the CDR3, the DNA is TGTGCCAGCAGCCAATGGGGGGCGGGAGCGAACACCGGGGAGCTGTTTTTT. Translation gives CASSQWGAGANTGELFF.

There are many counts of this clonotype. The chain uses TRBV4-1 and TRBJ1-3; D might be TRBD1 (6 bases). Germline CDR1 is MGHRA and CDR2 is YSYEKL. With 4 bases removed from V and 0 bases from J, the gap between germline ends came to 19 bases. This CDR3 comprises 18 residues. The CDR3 reads CASSRPGQTVSSGNTIYF. DNA of the CDR3: TGCGCCAGCAGCCGTCCCGGACAGACAGTGAGCTCTGGAAACACCATATATTTT.

This clonotype was seen a handful of times. The chain employs TRBV20-1 and TRBJ1-1; the match to TRBD1 covers 7 bases. CDR1 and CDR2 from the germline V gene are DFQATT and SNEGSKA (reference sequence). The CDR3 spans 14 residues. J lost 7 bases, V lost 0 bases, and 8 bases had no gene match. Written as DNA, the CDR3 is TGCAGTGCTAGAGATGCCGGGACAGCGAATGAAGCTTTCTTT. Its protein is CSARDAGTANEAFF.

This clonotype occurred a few times. The chain carries TRBV18 and TRBJ2-7, with TRBD1 matching 7 bases. V was clipped by 6 bases and J by 5 bases; unmatched bases: 4. In germline, CDR1 is KGHSH, CDR2 LQKENI. CDR3 length: 12 amino acids. CDR3 residues: CASSSGTDEQYF. The CDR3 region has the DNA TGTGCCAGCTCTTCCGGGACAGACGAGCAGTACTTC.

This clonotype showed up many times. The V and J genes are TRBV10-3 and TRBJ2-2; D not resolved. CDR1 is ENHRY and CDR2 is SYGVKD in the germline V gene. V was pared by 8 bases and J by 6 bases, with 10 bases between. CDR3 length: 12 amino acids. The CDR3 sequence is CAIPRDAGELFF. In DNA form, the CDR3 reads TGTGCCATCCCAAGAGATGCCGGGGAGCTGTTTTTT.

The chain carries TRBV29-1 and TRBJ2-7; TRBD1 aligns across 9 bases. This CDR3 is 14 amino acids long. In germline, CDR1 is SQVTM, CDR2 ANQGSEA. V was pared by 6 bases and J by 4 bases, with 10 bases of the junction left unmatched. The CDR3, as DNA: TGCAGCGTCGACACCGGACAGGGGACGTACGAGCAGTACTTC. Translation: CSVDTGQGTYEQYF.

The table lists this clonotype with many counts. This sequence joins TRBV15 and TRBJ1-3; the match to TRBD1 covers 12 bases. Looked up from germline, CDR1 is LNHNV and CDR2 is YYDKDF (reference sequence). The CDR3 sequence is 16 residues long. Trimming took 4 bases from V and 1 from J; bases not matched to a gene: 2. The CDR3: CATSKGQGASGNTIYF. CDR3 nucleotides: TGTGCCACCAGCAAGGGACAGGGGGCGTCTGGAAACACCATATATTTT. Full variable domain (remainder filled in from reference TRBV15 and TRBJ1-3): DAMVIQNPRYQVTQFGKPVTLSCSQTLNHNVMYWYQQKSSQAPKLLFHYYDKDFNNEADTPDNFQSRRPNTSFCFLDIRSPGLGDTAMYLCATSKGQGASGNTIYFGEGSWLTVV.

This clonotype was picked up many times. The chain employs TRBV29-1 and TRBJ1-1; D is unresolved. V gave up 7 bases and J gave up 0 bases, with 21 bases separating them. This CDR3 is 16 amino acids long. Germline CDR1 and CDR2: SQVTM and ANQGSEA. CDR3 sequence: CSARGPQMRMNTEAFF. The CDR3 DNA is TGCAGCGCCCGCGGGCCTCAAATGAGGATGAACACTGAAGCTTTCTTT.

This clonotype showed up just a few times. Since a much larger clone is just one base distant, this may be a read error. The rearrangement joins TRBV6-5 to TRBJ1-5; D perhaps matches TRBD1 (5 bases). Germline V CDR1 and CDR2: MNHEY, SVGAGI. This CDR3 has 12 residues. V was trimmed by 9 bases and J by 2 bases, leaving 8 bases between them. The CDR3 bases are TGTGCCAGATCGACAGGCAATCAGCCCCAGCATTTT. Protein product: CARSTGNQPQHF.

This clonotype has a count of ten or more. The chain carries TRBV4-2 and TRBJ2-5, with D hard to call. This CDR3 is built from 17 residues. The germline V and J ends were trimmed by 0 bases and 5 bases, with 19 bases remaining between them. Germline V gene sequence: CDR1 LGHNA, CDR2 YNFKEQ. DNA of the CDR3: TGTGCCAGCAGCCAAGAAGGCCAGCGTTGGGAATGGGAGACCCAGTACTTC. This translates into CASSQEGQRWEWETQYF.

The chain employs TRBV5-1 and TRBJ2-7; D may be TRBD1 (6 bases). Germline loops: CDR1 SGHRS, CDR2 YFSETQ. Trimming took 1 base from V and 6 from J, leaving 20 bases between them. The CDR3 covers 16 residues. The CDR3 loop is CASSLLGNRVTCEQYF. The DNA of the CDR3 is TGCGCCAGCAGCTTGTTAGGGAACAGGGTGACCTGCGAGCAGTACTTC. The variable domain in full, completed from reference TRBV5-1 and TRBJ2-7, reads KAGVTQTPRYLIKTRGQQVTLSCSPISGHRSVSWYQQTPGQGLQFLFEYFSETQRNKGNFPGRFSGRQFSNSRSEMNVSTLELGDSALYLCASSLLGNRVTCEQYFGPGTRLTVT.

This clonotype was counted at least ten times. For the CDR3, the DNA is TGTGCCAGCAGTCGCAGTACTTTAAGCACAGATACGCAGTATTTT. Translation gives CASSRSTLSTDTQYF. This rearrangement joins TRBV27 to TRBJ2-3, with D unresolved. The germline V and J ends were trimmed by 5 bases and 0 bases, with 12 bases remaining between them. There are 15 residues in the CDR3. Germline V gene sequence: CDR1 MNHEY, CDR2 SMNVEV (reference sequence).

There are many counts of this clonotype. The chain has TRBV7-9 and TRBJ2-4, with 9 bases that match TRBD1. Germline CDR1 SEHNR, CDR2 FQNEAQ (reference sequence). The length of the CDR3 is 17 residues. V was clipped by 5 bases and J by 8 bases; unmatched bases: 16. CDR3 nucleotides: TGTGCCAGCAGCCTACCTCGGGACAGGGACAACAAGGACATTCAGTACTTC. Protein product: CASSLPRDRDNKDIQYF.

The chain joins TRBV20-1 to TRBJ1-1; 10 bases line up with TRBD1. Germline lookup yields CDR1 DFQATT and CDR2 SNEGSKA (reference sequence). V gave up 6 bases and J gave up 7 bases; unmatched junction bases: 8. CDR3 size: 13 residues. CDR3 region: CSALPTGGGEAFF. The DNA for the CDR3 is TGCAGTGCCCTACCGACAGGGGGCGGTGAAGCTTTCTTT.

This clonotype was detected ten times or more. The CDR3 nucleotides read TGTGCCAGCAGCTCGTCGGGACAGGAACTCTATGGCTACACCTTC. The encoded protein is CASSSSGQELYGYTF. The V call is TRBV11-2, the J call TRBJ1-2, with 8 bases identical to TRBD1. Per germline, CDR1 SGHAT and CDR2 FQNNGV. This CDR3 is built from 15 residues. V shed 4 bases and J 4 bases; nucleotides not matched to a gene: 8.

This rearrangement joins TRBV14 to TRBJ2-3; D might be TRBD1 (5 bases). This CDR3 is built from 17 residues. The germline V gene encodes CDR1 SGHDN and CDR2 FVKESK. Trimming pared 0 bases from V and 1 base from J, leaving 14 bases between. Written as DNA, the CDR3 is TGTGCCAGCAGCCAAGATGAAGGACAATTCGGCACAGATACGCAGTATTTT. It encodes CASSQDEGQFGTDTQYF.

This clonotype was observed at least ten times. The J gene is TRBJ2-1, the V gene TRBV12-3 or TRBV12-4; possibly TRBD1 or TRBD2 for D (5 bases each). The CDR3 is 14 amino acids. V lost 4 bases, J lost 5 bases, and 12 bases lay in between. CDR3 sequence: CASSWSGTDNEQFF. CDR3 DNA: TGTGCCAGCAGTTGGTCGGGGACGGACAATGAGCAGTTCTTC.

Many counts were recorded for this clonotype. The chain has TRBV29-1 and TRBJ1-1, with D possibly TRBD1 on 5 matching bases. With 4 bases removed from V and 8 bases from J, the gap between germline ends came to 17 bases. The V gene's germline CDR1 is SQVTM and CDR2 ANQGSEA. The CDR3 extends over 13 amino acids. The CDR3 sequence: CSVAGPNSAEAFF. The CDR3 coding sequence is TGCAGCGTTGCGGGACCTAACAGTGCGGAAGCTTTCTTT.

The chain combines TRBV10-3 with TRBJ1-5; D may be TRBD1 (5 bases). The germline V gene encodes CDR1 ENHRY and CDR2 SYGVKD. The CDR3 is 14 residues long. The ends were cut back, 11 bases at V and 0 bases at J, with 14 bases in the middle. The CDR3 DNA follows: TGTGCCGGATGGGGGGGAAGTAGCAATCAGCCCCAGCATTTT. As protein: CAGWGGSSNQPQHF.

The chain couples TRBV14 to TRBJ2-1; D might be TRBD1 or TRBD2, each matching 5 bases. There are 20 residues in the CDR3. CDR1 is SGHDN and CDR2 is FVKESK in the germline V gene. Trimming stripped 0 bases from V and 0 bases from J, with 21 bases between. The CDR3 nucleotides are TGTGCCAGCAGCCAAGAGAAGGGGACCCCGAGGTCTAGCTCCTACAATGAGCAGTTCTTC. Encoded protein: CASSQEKGTPRSSSYNEQFF.

Many counts were recorded for this clonotype. This chain uses TRBV7-2 with TRBJ2-7, with TRBD1 as a possible D gene (6 bases). CDR1 and CDR2 from the germline V gene are SGHTA and FQGNSA. The CDR3 is 15 residues long. V shed 4 bases and J shed 0 bases, with 13 bases lying between them. Here the CDR3 DNA reads TGTGCCAGCAGCTCGGTGGCAGGGGACTCCTACGAGCAGTACTTC. Its translation: CASSSVAGDSYEQYF.

In its sample, this clonotype was seen once. The chain links TRBV20-1 to TRBJ2-5, with D perhaps TRBD2 (7 bases). V was shortened by 0 bases and J by 4 bases, with 18 bases between the two germline ends. CDR3 length: 16 residues. Germline V gene data show CDR1 as DFQATT and CDR2 as SNEGSKA (reference sequence). This CDR3 is CSARDLVGGLAETQYF. The DNA for the CDR3 is TGCAGTGCTAGAGATTTGGTCGGGGGGCTCGCAGAGACCCAGTACTTC.

The chain uses TRBV11-1 and TRBJ1-1, with a tentative D call TRBD1 (6 bases). CDR1 is SGHAT, CDR2 FQDESV, per germline (reference sequence). The CDR3 spans 19 residues. Trimming pared 0 bases from V and 4 bases from J, leaving 24 bases between. CDR3 nucleotide sequence: TGTGCCAGCAGCTTAGCAGGCTTTCAGGACAGCACTGGACGCACTGAAGCTTTCTTT. This translates into CASSLAGFQDSTGRTEAFF.

This clonotype showed up just once. The chain joins TRBV29-1 to TRBJ2-7; D tentatively reads TRBD1 or TRBD2 (5 bases each). V lost 5 bases and J lost 4, with 15 bases in between. This CDR3 contains 13 residues. CDR1 is SQVTM, CDR2 ANQGSEA, per germline. The CDR3: CSVSRTSGYEQYF. The CDR3 DNA is TGCAGCGTTAGTCGGACATCGGGGTACGAGCAGTACTTC.